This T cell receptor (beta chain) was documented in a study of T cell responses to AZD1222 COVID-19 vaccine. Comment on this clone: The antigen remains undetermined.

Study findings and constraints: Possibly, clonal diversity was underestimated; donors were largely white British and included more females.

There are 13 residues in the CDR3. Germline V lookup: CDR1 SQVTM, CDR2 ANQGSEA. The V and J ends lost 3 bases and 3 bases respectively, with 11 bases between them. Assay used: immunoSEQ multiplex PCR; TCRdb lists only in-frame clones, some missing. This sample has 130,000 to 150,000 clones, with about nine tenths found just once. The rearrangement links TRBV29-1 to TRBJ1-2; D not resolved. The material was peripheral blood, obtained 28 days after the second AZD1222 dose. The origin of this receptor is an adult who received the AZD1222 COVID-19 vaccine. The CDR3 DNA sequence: TGCAGCGTTGAGACGGGGAGTGACTATGGCTACACCTTC. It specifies CSVETGSDYGYTF.